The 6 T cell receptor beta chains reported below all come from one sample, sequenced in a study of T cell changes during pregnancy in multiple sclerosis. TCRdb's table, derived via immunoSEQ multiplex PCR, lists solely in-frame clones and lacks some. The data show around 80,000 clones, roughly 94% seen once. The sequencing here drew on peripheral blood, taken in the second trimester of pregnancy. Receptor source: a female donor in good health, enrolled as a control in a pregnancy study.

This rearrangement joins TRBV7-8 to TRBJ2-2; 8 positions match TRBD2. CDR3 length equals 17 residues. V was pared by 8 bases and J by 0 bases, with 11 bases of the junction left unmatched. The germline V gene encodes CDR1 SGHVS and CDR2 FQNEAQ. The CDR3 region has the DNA TGTGCCAGCGCCACGGGGGGGGGACCTTCGAACACCGGGGAGCTGTTTTTT. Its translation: CASATGGGPSNTGELFF.

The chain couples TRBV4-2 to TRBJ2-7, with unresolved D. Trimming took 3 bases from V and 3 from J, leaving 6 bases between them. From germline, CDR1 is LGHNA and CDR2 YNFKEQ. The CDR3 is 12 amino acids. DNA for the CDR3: TGTGCCAGCAGCCAGGGCGTCTACGAGCAGTACTTC. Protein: CASSQGVYEQYF.

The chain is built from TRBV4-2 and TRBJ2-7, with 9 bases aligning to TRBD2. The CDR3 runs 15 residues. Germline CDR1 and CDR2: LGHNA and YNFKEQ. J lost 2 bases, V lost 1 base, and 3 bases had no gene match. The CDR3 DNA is TGTGCCAGCAGCCAAGGACTAGCGGCCACCTACGAGCAGTACTTC. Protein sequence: CASSQGLAATYEQYF.

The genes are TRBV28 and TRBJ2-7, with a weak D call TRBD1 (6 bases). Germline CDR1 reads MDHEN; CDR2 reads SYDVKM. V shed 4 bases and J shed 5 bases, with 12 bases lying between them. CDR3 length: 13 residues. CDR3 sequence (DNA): TGTGCCAGCAGTTATACAGGGAAGGACGAGCAGTACTTC. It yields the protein CASSYTGKDEQYF.

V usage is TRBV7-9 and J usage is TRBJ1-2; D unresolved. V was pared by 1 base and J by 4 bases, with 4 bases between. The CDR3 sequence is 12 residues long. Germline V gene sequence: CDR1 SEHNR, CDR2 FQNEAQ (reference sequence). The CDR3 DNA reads TGTGCCAGCAGCTTAGTCAGCTATGGCTACACCTTC. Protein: CASSLVSYGYTF.

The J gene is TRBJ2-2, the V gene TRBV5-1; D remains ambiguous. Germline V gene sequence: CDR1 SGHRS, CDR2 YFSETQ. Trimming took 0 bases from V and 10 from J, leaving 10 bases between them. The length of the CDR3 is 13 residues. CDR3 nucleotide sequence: TGCGCCAGCAGCTTGGATAGAAGCTTGGAGCTGTTTTTT. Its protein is CASSLDRSLELFF.